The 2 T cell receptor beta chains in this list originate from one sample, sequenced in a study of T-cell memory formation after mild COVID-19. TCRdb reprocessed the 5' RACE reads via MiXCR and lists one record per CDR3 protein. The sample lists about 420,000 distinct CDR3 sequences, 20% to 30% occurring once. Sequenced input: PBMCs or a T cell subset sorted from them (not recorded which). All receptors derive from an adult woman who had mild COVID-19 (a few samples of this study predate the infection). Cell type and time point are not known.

CDR3: CASSPIIGQGLSVFDYGYTF. CDR3 in DNA: TGTGCCAGCAGTCCAATCATTGGACAGGGCCTGTCGGTTTTTGACTATGGCTACACCTTC. The chain couples TRBV12-3 or TRBV12-4 to TRBJ1-2, with 8 nucleotides matching TRBD1. V was pared by 5 bases and J by 3 bases, with 23 bases of the junction left unmatched. This CDR3 has 20 amino acids.

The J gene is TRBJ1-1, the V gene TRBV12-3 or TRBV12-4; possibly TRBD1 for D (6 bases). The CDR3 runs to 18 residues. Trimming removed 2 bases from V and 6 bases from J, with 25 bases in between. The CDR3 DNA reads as TGTGCCAGCAGTTTAAGGGGGGTGAGGACTCGATTGAGATCTGAAGCTTTCTTT. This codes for CASSLRGVRTRLRSEAFF.